A selection of T cell receptor beta chains follows, all from one sample in a study of a mutant IDH1 vaccine in newly diagnosed glioma. Profiling relied on immunoSEQ multiplex PCR, and the TCRdb table lists in-frame clones only, not all of them. The table has approximately 100,000 clones, around 90% seen once. The sequencing used PBMCs, collected from a glioma patient treated with radiotherapy, temozolomide or both. The receptors were gathered from a woman in her forties or fifties with glioma. CDR3s include the opening cysteine and the closing phenylalanine or tryptophan. The D gene is left open where the match is weak. Clone size, where shown, is once, few, many, or a class for clones that have expanded.

length: 15; size: NA; J: TRBJ1-2; D: TRBD1; V: TRBV19; DNA: TGTGCCAGTACTCCCCAAGGACAGGGGAACTATGGCTACACCTTC; CDR3: CASTPQGQGNYGYTF
length: 11; size: few; J: TRBJ2-1; D: TRBD2; V: TRBV30; DNA: TGTGCCTGGGGGGGACTAGCGGGAGAGTTCTTC; CDR3: CAWGGLAGEFF
length: 14; size: once; J: TRBJ2-1; D: NA; V: TRBV29-1; DNA: TGCAGCGTTGAAAAGGACACCCTGGGGGATGAGCAGTTCTTC; CDR3: CSVEKDTLGDEQFF
length: 13; size: NA; J: TRBJ2-5; D: TRBD1; V: TRBV5-6; DNA: TGTGCCAGCAGCTTTGGGACAGAAGAGACCCAGTACTTC; CDR3: CASSFGTEETQYF
length: 11; size: NA; J: TRBJ1-1; D: NA; V: TRBV25-1; DNA: TGTGCCAGCAGCAGGAGTACTGAAGCTTTCTTT; CDR3: CASSRSTEAFF
length: 15; size: NA; J: TRBJ1-1; D: NA; V: TRBV18; DNA: TGTGCCAGCTCACCACCCGGACCGATGAACACTGAAGCTTTCTTT; CDR3: CASSPPGPMNTEAFF
length: 16; size: NA; J: TRBJ2-1; D: NA; V: TRBV6-1; DNA: TGTGCCAGCAGTGCGATACTCCCTACCTCCGGGAATGAGCAGTTCTTC; CDR3: CASSAILPTSGNEQFF
length: 16; size: NA; J: TRBJ2-7; D: NA; V: TRBV14; DNA: TGTGCCAGCAGCCAAGAGGCGGCGGGTTGGGGCCGCGAGCAGTACTTC; CDR3: CASSQEAAGWGREQYF
length: 14; size: NA; J: TRBJ2-7; D: NA; V: TRBV27; DNA: TGTGCCAGCAGTTTCTACGGACGGAACTACGAGCAGTACTTC; CDR3: CASSFYGRNYEQYF
length: 14; size: NA; J: TRBJ2-3; D: NA; V: TRBV6-5; DNA: TGTGCCAGCAGGCGACTAGGGTCGACAGATACGCAGTATTTT; CDR3: CASRRLGSTDTQYF
length: 15; size: NA; J: TRBJ1-5; D: NA; V: TRBV28; DNA: TGTGCCAGCAGTTTAGGCCGGGTTAGCAATCAGCCCCAGCATTTT; CDR3: CASSLGRVSNQPQHF
length: 15; size: NA; J: TRBJ2-2; D: TRBD2; V: TRBV9; DNA: TGTGCCAGCAGCGTAGGCGGGGGGGACACCGGGGAGCTGTTTTTT; CDR3: CASSVGGGDTGELFF
length: 15; size: NA; J: TRBJ2-7; D: NA; V: TRBV7-6; DNA: TGTGCCAGCAGCTTAGGGCAGGGAAAGTTCTACGAGCAGTACTTC; CDR3: CASSLGQGKFYEQYF
length: 14; size: NA; J: TRBJ2-2; D: NA; V: TRBV5-4; DNA: TGTGCCGGCCGGACAGCCAAGAACACCGGGGAGCTGTTTTTT; CDR3: CAGRTAKNTGELFF
length: 14; size: NA; J: TRBJ1-5; D: TRBD1; V: TRBV29-1; DNA: TGCAGCGCTGCGACAGGGGGTGCCGTTCAGCCCCAGCATTTT; CDR3: CSAATGGAVQPQHF
length: 16; size: NA; J: TRBJ2-3; D: NA; V: TRBV15; DNA: TGTGCCACCAGCAGAAACAGTTTGGGGGCGCGTGATACGCAGTATTTT; CDR3: CATSRNSLGARDTQYF
length: 14; size: NA; J: TRBJ2-3; D: NA; V: TRBV7-6; DNA: TGTGCCAGCAGCCACAGCGGTCGCACAGATACGCAGTATTTT; CDR3: CASSHSGRTDTQYF
length: 14; size: once; J: TRBJ2-5; D: TRBD2; V: TRBV6-6; DNA: TGTGCCAGCGCGACTAGCGGGAGGGCGGAGACCCAGTACTTC; CDR3: CASATSGRAETQYF